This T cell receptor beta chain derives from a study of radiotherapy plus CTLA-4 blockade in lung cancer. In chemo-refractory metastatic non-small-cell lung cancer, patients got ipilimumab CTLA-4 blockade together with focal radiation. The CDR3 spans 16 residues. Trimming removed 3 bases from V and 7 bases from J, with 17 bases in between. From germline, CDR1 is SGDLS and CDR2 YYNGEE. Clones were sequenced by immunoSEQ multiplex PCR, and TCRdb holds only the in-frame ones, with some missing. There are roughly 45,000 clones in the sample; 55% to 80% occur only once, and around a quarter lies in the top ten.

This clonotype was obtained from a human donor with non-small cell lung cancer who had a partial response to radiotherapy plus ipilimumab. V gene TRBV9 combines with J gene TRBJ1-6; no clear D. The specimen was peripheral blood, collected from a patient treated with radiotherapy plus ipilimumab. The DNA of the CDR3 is TGTGCCAGCAGCGGCCCCGGGGTCCTGGTCAATTCACCCCTCCACTTT. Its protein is CASSGPGVLVNSPLHF.